This is a list of T cell receptor beta chains from one sample in a study of spatial heterogeneity in lung cancer. In TCRdb, the 5' RACE reads were re-called with MiXCR into one record per CDR3 protein. The sample includes under 30,000 distinct CDR3 sequences, approximately 5.6% seen only once; the top ten take roughly a fifth. Sequencing was performed on PBMCs, taken at follow-up. The source of these receptors is a male donor with early-stage non-small cell lung cancer. Each CDR3 is given with its conserved first and last residue. The D gene is left open where the match is weak. The size of a clone is reported for some rows only, either as once, few or many, or as a class for expanded clones.

many TRBJ1-2 TRBD1 TRBV29-1 TGCAGCGTTGAAGAGGGGACAGGGGGCGCCGGTGGCTACACCTTC CSVEEGTGGAGGYTF
few TRBJ2-5 TRBD1 TRBV30 TGTGCCTGGAACCCAGGGGGAGAGACCCAGTACTTC CAWNPGGETQYF
- TRBJ2-7 - TRBV20-1 TGCAGTGCTAGGGACCCTACAGGGTTAGAACCCTACGAGCAGTACTTC CSARDPTGLEPYEQYF
few TRBJ1-5 - TRBV12-3/TRBV12-4 TGTGCCAGCACCCCGGGACGGATGAATCAGCCCCAGCATTTT CASTPGRMNQPQHF
many TRBJ1-5 TRBD1 TRBV18 TGTGCCAGCTCACAAGGGGACAGTCGGAATCAGCCCCAGCATTTT CASSQGDSRNQPQHF
many TRBJ2-7 - TRBV29-1 TGCAGCACAAAGGGAACCTACGAGCAGTACTTC CSTKGTYEQYF
few TRBJ2-2 - TRBV12-3/TRBV12-4 TGTGCCAGCAGTTTTCAACACACCGGGGAGCTGTTTTTT CASSFQHTGELFF
many TRBJ2-7 - TRBV3-2 TGTGCCAGCAGCAGGAGGACTAGCGGGGGAATCTGCGAGCAGTACTTC CASSRRTSGGICEQYF
many TRBJ2-1 TRBD2 TRBV7-2 TGTGCCAGCAGACTAGCGACGCAAAATGAGCAGTTCTTC CASRLATQNEQFF
many TRBJ1-5 - TRBV7-6 TGTGCCAGCAGCTTAATTGATAACAGCAATCAGCCCCAGCATTTT CASSLIDNSNQPQHF
many TRBJ1-5 TRBD1 TRBV6-2/TRBV6-3 TGTGCCAGCAGTTACACGGGACAGAATCAGCCCCAGCATTTT CASSYTGQNQPQHF
many TRBJ2-5 TRBD2 TRBV7-2 TGTGCCAGCAGCCTGATGACTAGCGGGGGACTAGTATACTTC CASSLMTSGGLVYF
few TRBJ1-2 TRBD1 TRBV6-5 TGTGCCAGCAGTTACTCCACAGGGGGTAACTATGGCTACACCTTC CASSYSTGGNYGYTF
many TRBJ2-1 TRBD1 TRBV6-5 TGTGCCAGCAGCCCCGGGACAGGGTTACAGGAGCAGTTCTTC CASSPGTGLQEQFF
many TRBJ2-5 TRBD1 TRBV11-3 TGTGCCAGCAGCTTGGGACAGAAAGAGACCCAGTACTTC CASSLGQKETQYF
- TRBJ2-5 - TRBV12-3/TRBV12-4 TGTGCCAGCAGTTTGAGTCTAACACAAGAGACCCAGTACTTC CASSLSLTQETQYF
few TRBJ2-3 TRBD2 TRBV7-3 TGTGCCAGCAGCTTTGAAAGCGGGAGGGCCGCAGATACGCAGTATTTT CASSFESGRAADTQYF
many TRBJ2-2 - TRBV19 TGTGCCAGTAGTATAAGCGTGGTTACCGGGGAGCTGTTTTTT CASSISVVTGELFF
many TRBJ2-1 TRBD2 TRBV20-1 TGCAGTGCTAGATTAGGGACTAGCTCGCCCTTTTGGGATGAGCAGTTCTTC CSARLGTSSPFWDEQFF
few TRBJ1-2 TRBD1 TRBV5-6 TGTGCCAGCAGCTTGGAAGGACAGGTGGTCTATGGCTACACCTTC CASSLEGQVVYGYTF
many TRBJ2-5 TRBD2 TRBV28 TGTGCCAGCAGTCCTAGCGGGAGGGTCCGAGAGACCCAGTACTTC CASSPSGRVRETQYF
many TRBJ2-7 - TRBV7-3 TGTGCCAGCAGCTTAAGAAGGGACCTACCGCACTTC CASSLRRDLPHF
many TRBJ2-1 TRBD1 TRBV9 TGTGCCAGCAGCCCGGAAGGGACAGCTACTGAGCAGTTCTTC CASSPEGTATEQFF
many TRBJ1-2 - TRBV30 TGTGCCGGCGATACGGGGGGGCTGGTTGGCTATGGCTACACCTTC CAGDTGGLVGYGYTF
- TRBJ1-4 - TRBV6-5 TGTGCCAGCAGTTACTCGATTCTTCTGGGTTATGAAAAACTGTTTTTT CASSYSILLGYEKLFF
once TRBJ2-7 TRBD2 TRBV7-2 TGTGCCACTGCTAGCGGGGGGCCAACCTACGAGCAGTACTTC CATASGGPTYEQYF
few TRBJ2-1 TRBD1 TRBV24-1 TGTGCCACCAGTGATTCTAGGGGGCGGCGGAATGAGCAGTTCTTC CATSDSRGRRNEQFF
- TRBJ2-1 - TRBV7-3 TGTGCCAGCAGCCCCTTAAGCGGCTCCTACAATGAGCAGTTCTTC CASSPLSGSYNEQFF
many TRBJ2-1 TRBD2 TRBV24-1 TGTGCCACCAGTGATCCCCTAGCGGGAGGACCCTACAATGAGCAGTTCTTC CATSDPLAGGPYNEQFF
few TRBJ2-1 - TRBV7-8 TGTGCCAGCAGCCGAGATGTTGCTAGCTTCAATGAGCAGTTCTTC CASSRDVASFNEQFF
few TRBJ2-1 TRBD2 TRBV20-1 TGCAGTGCACCAGGACTAGCGGGAGCGAATGAGCAGTTCTTC CSAPGLAGANEQFF
many TRBJ2-5 TRBD1 TRBV19 TGTGCCAGTAGTATAGGAGGACAGGCCCCGGGGGAGACCCAGTACTTC CASSIGGQAPGETQYF
many TRBJ1-3 - TRBV6-2/TRBV6-3 TGTGCCAGCAGACAAGACAGAAACTCTGGAAACACCATATATTTT CASRQDRNSGNTIYF
many TRBJ2-5 TRBD1 TRBV7-2 TGTGCCAGCAGCGCCCAGACAGGGCAAGAGACCCAGTACTTC CASSAQTGQETQYF
many TRBJ2-1 TRBD2 TRBV27 TGTGCCAGCAGGTCGGGACTAGCGTACAATGAGCAGTTCTTC CASRSGLAYNEQFF
many TRBJ2-4 - TRBV5-6 TGTGCCAGCAGCTTTCGTGGAGCCAAAAACATTCAGTACTTC CASSFRGAKNIQYF
many TRBJ1-1 - TRBV7-9 TGTGCCAGCAGCTTAGAGAACACTGAAGCTTTCTTT CASSLENTEAFF
many TRBJ1-1 - TRBV6-5 TGTGCCAGCAGTTACTCCGGGACAACTTTCTTT CASSYSGTTFF
many TRBJ1-1 TRBD1 TRBV20-1 TGCAGTGCTTTCAGGGGGCCGCTTGGTGGTAACACTGAAGCTTTCTTT CSAFRGPLGGNTEAFF
many TRBJ2-5 - TRBV7-9 TGTGCCAGCAGCTTCTCCGGGACGGAGCAAGAGACCCAGTACTTC CASSFSGTEQETQYF
many TRBJ2-4 - TRBV6-2/TRBV6-3 TGTGCCAGCAGTTACTCGAGCGACGGGAACATTCAGTACTTC CASSYSSDGNIQYF
medium-sized TRBJ2-1 TRBD2 TRBV7-2 TGTGCCAGCAGCTTAGGGGGAGGGCCGAATGAGCAGTTCTTC CASSLGGGPNEQFF
few TRBJ2-2 - TRBV9 TGTGCCAGCAGCCCCCGGACGGGCACCGGGGAGCTGTTTTTT CASSPRTGTGELFF
many TRBJ1-2 - TRBV4-3 TGCGCCAGCAGCCAAGATGGACTAACCAATGGGTATGGCTACACCTTC CASSQDGLTNGYGYTF
- TRBJ1-4 - TRBV7-9 TGTGCCAGCAGCCAACCCACGGGGGCCAATTTTGTTGAACTGTTTTTT CASSQPTGANFVELFF
many TRBJ2-1 TRBD2 TRBV14 TGTGCCAGCAGCCAAGAAAGTGGGCTAGCGGGAACGAATGAGCAGTTCTTC CASSQESGLAGTNEQFF
many TRBJ2-2 - TRBV6-1 TGTGCCACCCCGGGGCACCTCCTTTCGAACACCGGGGAGCTGTTTTTT CATPGHLLSNTGELFF
medium-sized TRBJ1-2 - TRBV10-2 TGCGCCAGCAGTGTGGGAATCGGTCCAGCGGATGGCTACACCTTC CASSVGIGPADGYTF